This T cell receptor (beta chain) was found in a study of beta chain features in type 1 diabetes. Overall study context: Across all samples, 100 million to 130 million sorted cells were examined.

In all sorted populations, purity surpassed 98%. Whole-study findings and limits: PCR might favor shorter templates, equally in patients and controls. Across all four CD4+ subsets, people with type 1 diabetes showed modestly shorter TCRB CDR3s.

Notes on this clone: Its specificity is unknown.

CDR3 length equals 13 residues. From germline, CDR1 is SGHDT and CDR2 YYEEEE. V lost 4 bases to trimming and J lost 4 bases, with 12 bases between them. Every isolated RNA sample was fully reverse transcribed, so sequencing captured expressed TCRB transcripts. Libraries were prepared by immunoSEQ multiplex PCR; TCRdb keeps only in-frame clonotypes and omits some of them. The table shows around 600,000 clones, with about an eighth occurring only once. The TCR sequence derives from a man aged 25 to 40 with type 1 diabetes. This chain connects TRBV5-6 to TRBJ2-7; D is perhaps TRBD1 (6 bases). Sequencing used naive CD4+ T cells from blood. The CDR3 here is CASSGQQVYEQYF. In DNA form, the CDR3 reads TGTGCCAGCAGCGGACAGCAAGTTTACGAGCAGTACTTC. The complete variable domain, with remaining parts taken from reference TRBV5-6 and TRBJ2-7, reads DAGVTQSPTHLIKTRGQQVTLRCSPKSGHDTVSWYQQALGQGPQFIFQYYEEEERQRGNFPDRFSGHQFPNYSSELNVNALLLGDSALYLCASSGQQVYEQYFGPGTRLTVT.